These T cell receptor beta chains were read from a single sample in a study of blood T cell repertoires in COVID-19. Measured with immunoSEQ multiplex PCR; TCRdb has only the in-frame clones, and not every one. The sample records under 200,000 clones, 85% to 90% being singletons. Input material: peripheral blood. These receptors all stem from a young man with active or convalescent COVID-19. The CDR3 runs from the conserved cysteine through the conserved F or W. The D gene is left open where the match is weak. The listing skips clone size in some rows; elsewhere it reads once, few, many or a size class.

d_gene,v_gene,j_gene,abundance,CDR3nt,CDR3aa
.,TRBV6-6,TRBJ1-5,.,TGTGCCAGCAGCTCCTCCGCGGAGGGAGTCTGGCAGCCCCAGCATTTT,CASSSSAEGVWQPQHF
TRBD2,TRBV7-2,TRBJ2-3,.,TGTGCCAGCAGTATAGCGGGAGCACAGGATACGCAGTATTTT,CASSIAGAQDTQYF
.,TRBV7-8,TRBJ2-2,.,TGTGCCAGCAGCTTACATGTCAGGGGGGCCCCTTGGACCGGGGAGCTGTTTTTT,CASSLHVRGAPWTGELFF
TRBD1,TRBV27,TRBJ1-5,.,TGTGCCAGCAGTTTTTTTGGACAGGGCCAGCCCCAGCATTTT,CASSFFGQGQPQHF
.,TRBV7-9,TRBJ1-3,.,TGTGCCAGCGGACTAATTCCGGGTAGCTCTGGAAACACCATATATTTT,CASGLIPGSSGNTIYF
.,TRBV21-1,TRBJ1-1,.,TGTGCCAGCAGCAGGCGGGATAGTCGGAAAACTGAAGCTTTCTTT,CASSRRDSRKTEAFF
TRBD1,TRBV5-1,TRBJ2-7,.,TGCGCCAGCAGCGCCGGGACAGGGGCCTACGAGCAGTACTTC,CASSAGTGAYEQYF
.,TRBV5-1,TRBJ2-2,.,TGCGCCAGCAGCTTGGACAGTTGGTCCGGGGAGCTGTTTTTT,CASSLDSWSGELFF
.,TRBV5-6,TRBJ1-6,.,TGTGCCAGCAGCTTGGGACAGACCAATTCACCCCTCCACTTT,CASSLGQTNSPLHF
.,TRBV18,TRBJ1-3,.,TGTGCCAGCTCCCCAGGACAGTTACTACAAAACACCATATATTTT,CASSPGQLLQNTIYF
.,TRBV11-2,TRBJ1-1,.,TGTGCCAGCAGCCCCTTCCTTATAGCCCTGAACACTGAAGCTTTCTTT,CASSPFLIALNTEAFF
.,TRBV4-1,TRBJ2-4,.,TGCGCCAGCAGCCAAGTATCGGACACTACCAAAAACATTCAGTACTTC,CASSQVSDTTKNIQYF
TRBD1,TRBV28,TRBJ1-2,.,TGTGCCAGCAGTCTCCGGGACAGACATGTCTATGGCTACACCTTC,CASSLRDRHVYGYTF
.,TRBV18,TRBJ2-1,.,TGTGCCAGCTCACCGACGAGGGGACAATCCCACAATGAGCAGTTCTTC,CASSPTRGQSHNEQFF
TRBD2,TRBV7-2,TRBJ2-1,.,TGTGCCAGCAGCTTCTCCGGGAGGGCCGTTGGTTTTAACAATGAGCAGTTCTTC,CASSFSGRAVGFNNEQFF
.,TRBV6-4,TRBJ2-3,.,TGTGCCAGCACCAAGCCCACTGCCTCAGCGGGCCCCACAGATACGCAGTATTTT,CASTKPTASAGPTDTQYF
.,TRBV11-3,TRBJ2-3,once,TGTGCCAGCAGTGCGCAGGGGAGCACAGATACGCAGTATTTT,CASSAQGSTDTQYF
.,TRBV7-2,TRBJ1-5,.,TGTGCCAGCAGCTTATACGGGGGTCAGCCCCAGCATTTT,CASSLYGGQPQHF
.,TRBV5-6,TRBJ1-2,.,TGTGCCAGCAGCTCCCCCGGCATAGTGGGGGCCAACTATGGCTACACCTTC,CASSSPGIVGANYGYTF
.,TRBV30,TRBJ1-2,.,TGTGCCTGGAGAGCGAGGCTCATTCATGGCTACACCTTC,CAWRARLIHGYTF
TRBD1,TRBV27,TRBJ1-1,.,TGTGCCAGCAGATTAGACGCCGGGACAGGGGGAGTCAGTGCTTTCTTT,CASRLDAGTGGVSAFF
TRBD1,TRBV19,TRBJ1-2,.,TGTGCCAGTAGGAAGGACAGGGGTCTTCTAGAAGGCTACACCTTC,CASRKDRGLLEGYTF
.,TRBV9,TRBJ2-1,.,TGTGCCAGCAGCGTACGCCGGTCGGACAATGAGCAGTTCTTC,CASSVRRSDNEQFF
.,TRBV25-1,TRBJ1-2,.,TGTGCCAGCAGTTCGACAGGCTATGGCTACACCTTC,CASSSTGYGYTF
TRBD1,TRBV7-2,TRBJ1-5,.,TGTGCCAGCAGTAACAGGGGAGTCCCCCCACTCAACCAGCATTTT,CASSNRGVPPLNQHF
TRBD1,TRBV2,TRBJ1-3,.,TGTGCCAGCAGTGACCCTCGACAGGGGGGTAAAGAAATCGGAAACACCATATATTTT,CASSDPRQGGKEIGNTIYF
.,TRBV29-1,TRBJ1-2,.,TGCAGCGTTGAAGAGCGGAGGGTAGAGGGCTACACCTTC,CSVEERRVEGYTF
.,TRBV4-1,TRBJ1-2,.,TGCGCCAGCAGCCAAGAAGTGGGGGCTGGATATGGCTACACCTTC,CASSQEVGAGYGYTF
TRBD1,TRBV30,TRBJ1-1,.,TGTGCCTGCGGACAGGGCCACGCGGGGACTGAAGCTTTCTTT,CACGQGHAGTEAFF
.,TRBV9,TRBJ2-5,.,TGTGCCAGCAGCGTAGCGGCGACAGGAGGTGCGACCCAGTACTTC,CASSVAATGGATQYF
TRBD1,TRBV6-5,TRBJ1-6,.,TGTGCCAGCAGTAGACAGGGGGGATCACCCCTCCACTTT,CASSRQGGSPLHF
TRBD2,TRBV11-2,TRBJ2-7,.,TGTGCCAGCAGCCGCCTCTATAGGACTAGCGGATCCTACGAGCAGTACTTC,CASSRLYRTSGSYEQYF
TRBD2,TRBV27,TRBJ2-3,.,TGTGCCAGCAGTCCACGATCTCGGGGGAGACTAGCGGGGACAGATACGCAGTATTTT,CASSPRSRGRLAGTDTQYF
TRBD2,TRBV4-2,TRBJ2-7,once,TGTGCCAGCAGCCAAGGTAGGGACTACCACGAGCAGTACTTC,CASSQGRDYHEQYF
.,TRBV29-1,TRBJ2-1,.,TGCAGCGTTGAAGAAGGGGCAGACCTCGTCTTGGATGAGCAGTTCTTC,CSVEEGADLVLDEQFF
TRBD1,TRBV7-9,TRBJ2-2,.,TGTGCCAGCAGCTCCCCGGGACAGTACACCGGGGAGCTGTTTTTT,CASSSPGQYTGELFF
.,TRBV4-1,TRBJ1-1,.,TGCGCCAGCAGCCAAGAAGCTATAAACAGGATGAACACTGAAGCTTTCTTT,CASSQEAINRMNTEAFF
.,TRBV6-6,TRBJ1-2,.,TGTGCCAGCAGTTATAACAGCCCCATTGGTTATGGCTACACCTTC,CASSYNSPIGYGYTF
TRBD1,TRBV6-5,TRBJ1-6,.,TGTGCCAGCAGTTACCCCGGGACAGGGGTTTCACCCCTCCACTTT,CASSYPGTGVSPLHF
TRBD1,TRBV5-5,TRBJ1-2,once,TGTGCCAGCAGCTTGGCTCAGACAGGGTCGAGAAGCTATGGCTACACCTTC,CASSLAQTGSRSYGYTF
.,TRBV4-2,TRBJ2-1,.,TGTGCCAGCAGCCAACAGTCCACGATTTCCTACAATGAGCAGTTCTTC,CASSQQSTISYNEQFF
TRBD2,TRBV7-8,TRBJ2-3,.,TGTGCCAGCAGCCTCCTAGCGGGGGAGGGTGATGGCGGAGGTACGCAGTATTTT,CASSLLAGEGDGGGTQYF